This paragraph covers one T cell receptor beta chain sequence. Its antigen is still unknown. This CDR3 has 14 residues. CDR1 is SGHTA and CDR2 is FQGTGA in the germline V gene. V was trimmed by 0 bases and J by 5 bases, leaving 9 bases between them. The data were obtained in a study of radiotherapy plus CTLA-4 blockade in lung cancer. Whole-study context: Under 20% of patients responded objectively, and about 32% achieved disease control.

Focal radiation and CTLA-4 blockade (ipilimumab) were tested in chemo-refractory metastatic non-small-cell lung cancer patients. Repertoires were generated with immunoSEQ multiplex PCR, while TCRdb's copy carries only in-frame clones and drops some. The table shows 75,000 to 95,000 clones, with roughly 80% occurring only once. Broader study findings: Peripheral blood showed expansion of tumor-derived TCR clones after radiotherapy and ipilimumab. Reportedly, early blood T cell clone dynamics best predicted response, with interferon-beta.

The material sequenced was peripheral blood, taken from a patient treated with radiotherapy plus ipilimumab. The source is a human donor with non-small cell lung cancer that progressed on radiotherapy plus ipilimumab. The chain carries TRBV7-3 and TRBJ2-3; D might be TRBD2 (5 bases). The CDR3 sequence is CASSLTPRGDTQYF. Here the CDR3 DNA reads TGTGCCAGCAGCTTAACGCCCCGGGGAGATACGCAGTATTTT.